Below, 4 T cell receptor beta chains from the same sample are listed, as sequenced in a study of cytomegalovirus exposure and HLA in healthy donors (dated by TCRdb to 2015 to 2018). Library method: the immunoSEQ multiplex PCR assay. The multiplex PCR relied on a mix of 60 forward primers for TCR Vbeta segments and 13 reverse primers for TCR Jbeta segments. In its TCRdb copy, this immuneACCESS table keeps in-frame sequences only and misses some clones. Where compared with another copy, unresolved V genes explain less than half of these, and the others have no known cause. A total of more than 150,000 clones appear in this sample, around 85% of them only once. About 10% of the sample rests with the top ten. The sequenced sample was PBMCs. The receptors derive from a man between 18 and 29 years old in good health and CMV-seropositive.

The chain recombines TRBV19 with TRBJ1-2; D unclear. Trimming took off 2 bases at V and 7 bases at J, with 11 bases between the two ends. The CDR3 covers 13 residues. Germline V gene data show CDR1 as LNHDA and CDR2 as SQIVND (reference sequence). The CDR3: CASSITASGGYTF. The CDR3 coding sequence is TGTGCCAGTAGTATAACGGCCTCGGGTGGCTACACCTTC.

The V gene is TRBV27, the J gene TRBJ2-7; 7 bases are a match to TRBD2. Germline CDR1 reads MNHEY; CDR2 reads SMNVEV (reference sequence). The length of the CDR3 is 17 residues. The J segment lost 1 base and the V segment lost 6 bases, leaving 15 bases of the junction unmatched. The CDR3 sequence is CASSPTSPYATSYEQYF. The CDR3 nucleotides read TGTGCCAGCAGCCCGACTAGCCCTTACGCAACTTCCTACGAGCAGTACTTC.

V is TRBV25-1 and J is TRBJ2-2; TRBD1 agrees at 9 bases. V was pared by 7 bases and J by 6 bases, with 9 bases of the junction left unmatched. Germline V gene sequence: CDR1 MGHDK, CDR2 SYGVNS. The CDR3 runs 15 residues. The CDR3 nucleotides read TGTGCCAGCACGGACAGGGGTCATAACCCCGGGGAGCTGTTTTTT. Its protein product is CASTDRGHNPGELFF.

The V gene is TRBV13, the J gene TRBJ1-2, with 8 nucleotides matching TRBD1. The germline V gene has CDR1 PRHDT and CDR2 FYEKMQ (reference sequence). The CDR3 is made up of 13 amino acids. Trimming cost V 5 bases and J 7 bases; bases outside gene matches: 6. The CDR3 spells CASSTDRGIGYTF. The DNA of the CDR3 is TGTGCCAGCAGCACTGACAGGGGAATTGGCTACACCTTC.